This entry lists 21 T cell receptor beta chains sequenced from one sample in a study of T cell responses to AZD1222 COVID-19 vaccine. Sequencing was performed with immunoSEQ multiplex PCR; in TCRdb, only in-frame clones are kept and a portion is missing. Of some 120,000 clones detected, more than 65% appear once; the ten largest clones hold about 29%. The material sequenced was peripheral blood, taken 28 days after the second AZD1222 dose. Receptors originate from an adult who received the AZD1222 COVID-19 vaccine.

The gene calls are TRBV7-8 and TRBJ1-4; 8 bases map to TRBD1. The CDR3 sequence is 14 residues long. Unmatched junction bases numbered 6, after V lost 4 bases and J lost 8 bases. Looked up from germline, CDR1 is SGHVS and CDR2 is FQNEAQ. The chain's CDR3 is CASSYSGQAEKLFF. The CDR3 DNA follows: TGTGCCAGCAGCTACTCGGGACAGGCCGAAAAACTGTTTTTT.

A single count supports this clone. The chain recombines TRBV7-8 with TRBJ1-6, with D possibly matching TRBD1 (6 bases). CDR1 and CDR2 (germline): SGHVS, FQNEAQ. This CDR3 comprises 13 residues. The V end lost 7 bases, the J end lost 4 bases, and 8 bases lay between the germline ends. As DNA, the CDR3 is TGTGCCAGCAATACAGGGTATAATTCACCCCTCCACTTT. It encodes CASNTGYNSPLHF.

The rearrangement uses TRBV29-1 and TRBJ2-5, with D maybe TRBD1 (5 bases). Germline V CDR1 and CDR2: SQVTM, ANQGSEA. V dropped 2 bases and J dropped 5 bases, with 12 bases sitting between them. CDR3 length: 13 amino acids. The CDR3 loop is CSVERRAYETQYF. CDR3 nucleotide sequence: TGCAGCGTTGAACGCAGGGCGTACGAGACCCAGTACTTC.

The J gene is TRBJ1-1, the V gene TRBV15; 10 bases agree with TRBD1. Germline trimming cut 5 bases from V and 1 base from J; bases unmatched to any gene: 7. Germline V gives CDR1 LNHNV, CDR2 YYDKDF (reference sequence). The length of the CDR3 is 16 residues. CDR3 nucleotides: TGTGCCACCAGCGGGCCGGGGGACAGGGGGAACACTGAAGCTTTCTTT. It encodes CATSGPGDRGNTEAFF.

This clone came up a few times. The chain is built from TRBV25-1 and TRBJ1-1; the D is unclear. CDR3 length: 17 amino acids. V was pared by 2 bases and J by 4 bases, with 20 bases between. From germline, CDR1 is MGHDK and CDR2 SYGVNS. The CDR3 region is CASSETGSWGWGTEAFF. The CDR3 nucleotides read TGTGCCAGCAGTGAAACGGGGAGCTGGGGATGGGGCACTGAAGCTTTCTTT.

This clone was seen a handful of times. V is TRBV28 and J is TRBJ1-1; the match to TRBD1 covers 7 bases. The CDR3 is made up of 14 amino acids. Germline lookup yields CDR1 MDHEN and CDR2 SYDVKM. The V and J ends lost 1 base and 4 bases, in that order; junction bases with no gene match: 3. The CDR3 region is CASSLLAGGTEAFF. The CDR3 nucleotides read TGTGCCAGCAGTTTATTGGCAGGGGGCACTGAAGCTTTCTTT.

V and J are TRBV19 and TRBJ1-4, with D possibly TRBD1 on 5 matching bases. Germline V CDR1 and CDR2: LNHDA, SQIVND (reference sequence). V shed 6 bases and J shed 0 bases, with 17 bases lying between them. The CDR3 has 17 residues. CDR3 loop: CASRERQSRATNEKLFF. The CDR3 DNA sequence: TGTGCCAGTAGGGAGAGACAGAGCCGTGCAACTAATGAAAAACTGTTTTTT.

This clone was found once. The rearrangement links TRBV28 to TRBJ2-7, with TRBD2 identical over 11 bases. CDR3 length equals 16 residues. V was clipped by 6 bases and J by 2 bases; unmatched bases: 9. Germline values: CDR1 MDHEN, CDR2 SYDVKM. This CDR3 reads CASSYSGGAFAYEQYF. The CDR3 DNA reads TGTGCCAGCAGCTATAGCGGGGGGGCCTTCGCCTACGAGCAGTACTTC.

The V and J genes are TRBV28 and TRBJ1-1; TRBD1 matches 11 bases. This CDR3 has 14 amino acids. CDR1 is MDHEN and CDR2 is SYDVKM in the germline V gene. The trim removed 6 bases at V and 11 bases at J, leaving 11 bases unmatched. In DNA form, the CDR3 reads TGTGCCAGCAGACCGGGACAGGGGGTTTTCGGTGCTTTCTTT. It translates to CASRPGQGVFGAFF.

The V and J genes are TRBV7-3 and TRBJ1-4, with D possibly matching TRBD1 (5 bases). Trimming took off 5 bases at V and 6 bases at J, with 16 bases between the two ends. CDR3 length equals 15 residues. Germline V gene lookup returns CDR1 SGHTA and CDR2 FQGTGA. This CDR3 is CASSLRGPPDEKLFF. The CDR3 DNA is TGTGCCAGCAGCCTAAGGGGCCCTCCTGATGAAAAACTGTTTTTT.

The CDR3, as DNA: TGTGCCAGCAGCGCCGGGTCAAGGAACACCATATATTTT. Translated: CASSAGSRNTIYF. The chain uses TRBV9 and TRBJ1-3; D is unresolved. Germline loops: CDR1 SGDLS, CDR2 YYNGEE. The germline V and J ends were trimmed by 3 bases and 7 bases, with 11 bases remaining between them. The CDR3 is 13 residues long.

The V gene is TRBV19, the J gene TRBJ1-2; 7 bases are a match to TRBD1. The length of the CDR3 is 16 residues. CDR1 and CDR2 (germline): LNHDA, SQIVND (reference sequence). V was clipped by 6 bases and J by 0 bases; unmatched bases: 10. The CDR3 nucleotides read TGTGCCAGTAGGGCGACAGGGACGATAGCTAACTATGGCTACACCTTC. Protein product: CASRATGTIANYGYTF.

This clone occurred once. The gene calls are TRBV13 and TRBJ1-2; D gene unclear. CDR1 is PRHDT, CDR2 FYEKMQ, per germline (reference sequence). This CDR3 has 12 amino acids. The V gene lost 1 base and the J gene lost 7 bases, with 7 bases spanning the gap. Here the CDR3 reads CASSLVWSGYTF. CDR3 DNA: TGTGCCAGCAGCTTAGTGTGGAGTGGCTACACCTTC.

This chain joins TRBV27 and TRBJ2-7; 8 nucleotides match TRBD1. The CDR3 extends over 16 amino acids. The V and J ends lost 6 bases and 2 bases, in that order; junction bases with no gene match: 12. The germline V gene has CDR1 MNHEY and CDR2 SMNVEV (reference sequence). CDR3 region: CASSPVGGQGTYEQYF. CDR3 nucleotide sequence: TGTGCCAGCAGCCCGGTCGGAGGACAGGGTACCTACGAGCAGTACTTC.

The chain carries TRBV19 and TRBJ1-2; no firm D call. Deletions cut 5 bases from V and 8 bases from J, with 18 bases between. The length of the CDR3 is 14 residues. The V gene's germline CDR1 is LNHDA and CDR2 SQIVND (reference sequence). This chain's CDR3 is CASSLGSNIPGYTF. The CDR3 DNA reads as TGTGCCAGTAGTTTGGGCAGTAATATCCCCGGCTACACCTTC.

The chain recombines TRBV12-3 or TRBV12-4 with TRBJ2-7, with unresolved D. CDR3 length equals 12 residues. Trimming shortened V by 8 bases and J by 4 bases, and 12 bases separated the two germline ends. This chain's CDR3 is CASGSPGYEQYF. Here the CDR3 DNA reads TGTGCCAGCGGTTCCCCCGGGTACGAGCAGTACTTC.

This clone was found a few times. The CDR3 nucleotides are TGTGCCAGTAGTGCGGAAAGACAGGGGACCACTGAAGCTTTCTTT. Translation gives CASSAERQGTTEAFF. The V gene is TRBV19, the J gene TRBJ1-1; TRBD1 agrees at 8 bases. This CDR3 is built from 15 residues. Germline trimming cut 5 bases from V and 4 bases from J; bases unmatched to any gene: 9. Germline CDR1 and CDR2: LNHDA and SQIVND (reference sequence).

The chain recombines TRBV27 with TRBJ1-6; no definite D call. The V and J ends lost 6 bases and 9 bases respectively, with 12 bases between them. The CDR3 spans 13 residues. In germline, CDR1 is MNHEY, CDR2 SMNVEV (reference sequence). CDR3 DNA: TGTGCCAGCAGCTTGGTTTTAGGTTCACCCCTCCACTTT. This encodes CASSLVLGSPLHF.

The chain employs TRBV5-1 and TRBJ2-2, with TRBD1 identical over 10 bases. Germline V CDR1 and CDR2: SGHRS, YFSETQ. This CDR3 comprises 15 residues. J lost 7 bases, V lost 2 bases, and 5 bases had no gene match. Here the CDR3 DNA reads TGCGCCAGCAGCTTCCGGGACAGGGGTGTCGGGGAGCTGTTTTTT. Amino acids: CASSFRDRGVGELFF.

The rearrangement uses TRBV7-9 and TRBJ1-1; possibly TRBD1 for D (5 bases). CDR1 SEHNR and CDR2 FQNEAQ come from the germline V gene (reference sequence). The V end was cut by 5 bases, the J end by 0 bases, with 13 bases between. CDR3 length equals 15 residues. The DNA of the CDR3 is TGTGCCAGCAGCCACGCCCTGACAGTGAACACTGAAGCTTTCTTT. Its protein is CASSHALTVNTEAFF.

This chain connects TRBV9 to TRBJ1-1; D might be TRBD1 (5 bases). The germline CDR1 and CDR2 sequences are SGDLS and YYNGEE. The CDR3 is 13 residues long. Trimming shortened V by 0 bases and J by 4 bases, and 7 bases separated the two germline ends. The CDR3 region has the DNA TGTGCCAGCAGCGTAGGCAGGGCCACTGAAGCTTTCTTT. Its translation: CASSVGRATEAFF.